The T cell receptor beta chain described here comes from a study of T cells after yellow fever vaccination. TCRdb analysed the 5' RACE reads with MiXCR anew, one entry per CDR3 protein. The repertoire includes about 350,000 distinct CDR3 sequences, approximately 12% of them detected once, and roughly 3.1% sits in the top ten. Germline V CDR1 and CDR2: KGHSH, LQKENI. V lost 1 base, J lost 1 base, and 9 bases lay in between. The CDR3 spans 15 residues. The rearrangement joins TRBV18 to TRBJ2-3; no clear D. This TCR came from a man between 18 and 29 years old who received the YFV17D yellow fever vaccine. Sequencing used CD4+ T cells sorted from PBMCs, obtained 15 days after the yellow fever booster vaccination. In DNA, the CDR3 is TGTGCCAGCTCACCACAGCTATCTGGCACAGATACGCAGTATTTT. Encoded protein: CASSPQLSGTDTQYF.